This TCR beta chain derives from a study of blood T cell repertoires in COVID-19 (dated by TCRdb to 2018 to 2021). Turning to the overall study: Samples covering the acute and convalescent phases of COVID-19 were provided by collaborators in the United States, Italy and Spain. The prospective study material was composed of cDNA or gDNA derived from T cells, B-cell-depleted T cells, or PBMCs. Where available, HLA class I and class II types were obtained from metadata supplied by the sample provider rather than from assay-based typing. Samples came from the ongoing ImmuneRACE study (first 160 participants) plus 1,254 subjects from 6 global collaborators. The repertoires were released in a freely available public database meant as a resource for research on the immune response to SARS-CoV-2. The sample metadata nearly always contained a de-identified subject ID, COVID-19 status, age in years and sex. Subjects who had been exposed to COVID-19, were actively infected with it, or had recovered from it provided the deeply sampled blood TCRbeta repertoires that made up the dataset. What the authors observed across the whole study: The quantity of clinical and demographic metadata differed by source and by participant and was supplied without curation.

The immunoSEQ Assay, a bias-controlled multiplex PCR, was used to amplify TCRbeta CDR3 regions from genomic DNA. On the study's bioinformatics: The number of nucleated cells in each sample was estimated from the amplification of reference gene primers within the assay. To quantify the absolute abundance of each unique TCRbeta CDR3 rearrangement, sequence reads were collapsed and filtered. For each sample, productive Simpson clonality was calculated as the square root of Simpson's diversity index over productive rearrangements. TCRdb took this table from immuneACCESS and kept in-frame rearrangements with V and J called. Such tables lack part of the clones; where checked against another copy, unresolved V genes explain under half of the gap, and the rest is unexplained. Clone size and the V and J calls come from that table; the DNA yielded D and trimming. Across this sample there are under 350,000 clones, with 65% to 90% seen only once. The ten largest clones take up roughly 4.2% of the sample.

Participants in the prospective study were aged about 18 to 100 years, lived in more than 20 United States geographic areas, and enrolled through a virtual design. Cohort assignment in the prospective study relied on participant-reported clinical history from a screening survey and a study questionnaire. Mobile phlebotomists in the prospective study collected whole blood, serum and a nasopharyngeal or oropharyngeal swab from every participant. Over a roughly 2-month period, participants in the prospective study had the option of providing additional blood draws and questionnaires. Blood samples from the prospective study were shipped frozen or at room temperature prior to DNA extraction. The trim is 2 bases for V and 5 bases for J, with a gap of 16 bases between the germline ends. From its cysteine to its phenylalanine, the CDR3 spans 16 amino acids. Just the 48-base CDR3 DNA is kept, in frame starting at base 1. CDR1 is given as LNHDA and CDR2 as SQIVND, both from the germline V gene (reference sequence).

Of note for this clone: Its antigen target is currently unknown. It has no much larger one-base neighbor in the sample; base qualities were not kept.

This receptor was taken from a woman between 35 and 50 years old with acute COVID-19. This chain joins TRBV19 to TRBJ1-5, with a tentative D gene TRBD1 over 6 matching bases. The material sequenced was PBMCs or T cells enriched from blood (not recorded which). Here the CDR3 is given as CASSIWAGDSDQPQHF. Here is the DNA: TGTGCCAGTAGTATATGGGCAGGGGATTCAGATCAGCCCCAGCATTTT.